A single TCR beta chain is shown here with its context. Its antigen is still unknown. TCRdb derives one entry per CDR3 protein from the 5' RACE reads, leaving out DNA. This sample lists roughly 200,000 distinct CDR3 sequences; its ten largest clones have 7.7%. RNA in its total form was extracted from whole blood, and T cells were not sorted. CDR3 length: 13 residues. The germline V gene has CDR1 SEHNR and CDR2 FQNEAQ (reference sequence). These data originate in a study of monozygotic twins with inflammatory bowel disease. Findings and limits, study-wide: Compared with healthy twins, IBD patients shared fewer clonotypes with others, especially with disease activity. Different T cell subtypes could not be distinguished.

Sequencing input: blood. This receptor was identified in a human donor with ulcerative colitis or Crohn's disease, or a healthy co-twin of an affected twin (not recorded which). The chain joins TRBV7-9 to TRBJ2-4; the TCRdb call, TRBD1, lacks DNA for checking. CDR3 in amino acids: CASSPTGLNIQYF.